This T cell receptor beta chain was recorded in a study of control samples from healthy donors and cancer patients. J gave up 4 bases and V 6 bases, and 3 bases lay outside the gene matches. This CDR3 contains 14 residues. Germline V gene data show CDR1 as MNHEY and CDR2 as SVGAGI. Sequencing used immunoSEQ multiplex PCR; TCRdb keeps in-frame clones, though not all of them. The sample has under 80,000 clones; over 85% are singletons. The chain links TRBV6-5 to TRBJ1-6; 7 bases fit TRBD1. Sequenced sample: PBMCs. This receptor was taken from a woman aged 40 to 49 with lung cancer. The CDR3 DNA follows: TGTGCCAGCAGCCGGGGACAGTATAATTCACCCCTCCACTTT. Translating it yields CASSRGQYNSPLHF.